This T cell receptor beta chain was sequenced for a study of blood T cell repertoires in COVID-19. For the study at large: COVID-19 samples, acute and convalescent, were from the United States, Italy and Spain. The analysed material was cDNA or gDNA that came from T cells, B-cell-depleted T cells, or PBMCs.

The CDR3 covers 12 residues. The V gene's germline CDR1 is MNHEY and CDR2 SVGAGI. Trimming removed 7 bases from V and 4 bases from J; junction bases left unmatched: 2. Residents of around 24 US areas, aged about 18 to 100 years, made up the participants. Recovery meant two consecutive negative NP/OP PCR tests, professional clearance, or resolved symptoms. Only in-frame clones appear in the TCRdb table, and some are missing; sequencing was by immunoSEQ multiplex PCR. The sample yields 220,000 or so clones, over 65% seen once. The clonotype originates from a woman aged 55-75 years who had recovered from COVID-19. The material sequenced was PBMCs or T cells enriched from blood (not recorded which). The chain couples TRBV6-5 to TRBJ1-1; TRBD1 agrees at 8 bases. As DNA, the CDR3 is TGTGCCAGCAAAACAGGGGGCACTGAAGCTTTCTTT. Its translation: CASKTGGTEAFF.